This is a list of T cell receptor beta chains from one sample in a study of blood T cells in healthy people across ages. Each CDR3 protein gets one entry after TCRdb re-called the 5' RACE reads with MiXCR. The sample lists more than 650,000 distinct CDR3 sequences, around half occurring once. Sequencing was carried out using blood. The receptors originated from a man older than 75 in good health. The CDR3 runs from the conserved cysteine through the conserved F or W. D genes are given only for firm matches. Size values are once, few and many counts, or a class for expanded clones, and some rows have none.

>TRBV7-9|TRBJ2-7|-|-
CASSFRSSQGDNEQYF
TGTGCCAGCAGCTTTAGAAGTAGCCAGGGTGACAATGAGCAGTACTTC
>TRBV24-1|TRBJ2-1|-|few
CATSDFTGTYNEQFF
TGTGCCACCAGTGATTTTACAGGGACCTACAATGAGCAGTTCTTC
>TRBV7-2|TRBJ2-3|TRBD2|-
CASSRLAGGHKYAYF
TGTGCCAGCAGCAGACTAGCGGGAGGGCACAAATACGCGTATTTT
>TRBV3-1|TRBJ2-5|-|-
CASSLRGYSETQYF
TGTGCCAGCAGCCTAAGGGGATATTCAGAGACCCAGTACTTC
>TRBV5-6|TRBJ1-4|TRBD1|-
CASSEGGLGEKLFF
TGTGCCAGCAGCGAAGGGGGCCTTGGGGAAAAACTGTTTTTT
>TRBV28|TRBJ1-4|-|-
CASSNPTGSNEKLFF
TGTGCCAGCAGTAACCCGACAGGATCTAATGAAAAACTGTTTTTT
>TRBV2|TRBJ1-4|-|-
CASSVTNEKLFF
TGTGCCAGCAGTGTAACTAATGAAAAACTGTTTTTT
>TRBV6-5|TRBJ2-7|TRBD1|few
CASSSGTVSSYEQYF
TGTGCCAGCAGTTCAGGGACAGTTAGCTCCTACGAGCAGTACTTC
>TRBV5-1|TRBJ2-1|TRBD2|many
CASSREGGAEQFF
TGCGCCAGCAGCCGGGAGGGGGGCGCGGAGCAGTTCTTC
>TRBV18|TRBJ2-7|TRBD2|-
CASSPGLAGANVYEQYF
TGTGCCAGCTCGCCTGGACTAGCGGGAGCAAACGTTTACGAGCAGTACTTC
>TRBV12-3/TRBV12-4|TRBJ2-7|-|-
CASRPDEGTYEQYF
TGTGCCAGCAGACCCGATGAGGGGACCTACGAGCAGTACTTC
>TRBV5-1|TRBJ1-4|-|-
CASSLEGVPHEKLFF
TGCGCCAGCAGCTTGGAGGGCGTCCCTCATGAAAAACTGTTTTTT
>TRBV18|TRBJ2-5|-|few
CASSPLTLEAGETQYF
TGTGCCAGCTCACCACTGACCCTGGAGGCGGGGGAGACCCAGTACTTC
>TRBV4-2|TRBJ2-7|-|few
CASSQDLVSYEQYF
TGTGCCAGCAGCCAAGACCTTGTATCCTACGAGCAGTACTTC
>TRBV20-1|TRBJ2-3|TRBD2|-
CSADRSGGKADTQYF
TGCAGTGCCGACCGCAGCGGGGGTAAGGCAGATACGCAGTATTTT
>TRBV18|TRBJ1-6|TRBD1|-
CASSPGDRYNSPLHF
TGTGCCAGCTCACCTGGGGACAGGTATAATTCACCCCTCCACTTT
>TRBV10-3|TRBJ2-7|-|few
CAISVGGVDEQYF
TGTGCCATCAGTGTCGGGGGCGTTGACGAGCAGTACTTC
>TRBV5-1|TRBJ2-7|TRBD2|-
CASSSGSADEQYF
TGCGCCAGCAGTAGCGGGAGTGCGGATGAGCAGTACTTC
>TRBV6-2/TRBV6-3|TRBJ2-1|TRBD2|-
CASSYRLAGGREQFF
TGTGCCAGCAGTTACCGGCTAGCGGGGGGGCGCGAGCAGTTCTTC
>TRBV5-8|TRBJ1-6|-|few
CASALRGAVTGGSPLHF
TGTGCCAGCGCCCTCCGAGGGGCGGTGACTGGAGGCTCACCCCTCCACTTT
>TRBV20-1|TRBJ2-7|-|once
CSARAGASSEQYF
TGCAGTGCTAGAGCAGGGGCCTCGAGCGAGCAGTACTTC
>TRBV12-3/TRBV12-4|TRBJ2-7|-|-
CASSLEAAGSYEQYF
TGTGCCAGCAGTTTGGAGGCGGCCGGCTCCTACGAGCAGTACTTC